This T cell receptor (beta chain) was recorded in a study of cytomegalovirus exposure and HLA in healthy donors. V trimming: 4 bases; J trimming: 5 bases; junction bases outside the gene matches: 9. CDR3 size: 17 residues. The germline V gene has CDR1 MDHEN and CDR2 SYDVKM. PCR employed 60 Vbeta and 13 Jbeta primers. Sequencing was performed with immunoSEQ multiplex PCR; in TCRdb, only in-frame clones are kept and a portion is missing. The data contain roughly 120,000 clones, roughly 80% of them singletons. General study points: In a later analysis, an Asian-associated ancestry cluster reportedly showed fewer N-insertions than the roughly 710-donor mean.

This clone was observed a handful of times. Its antigen is currently unknown. Material: PBMCs. The TCR originated in a woman in her forties in good health and CMV-seronegative. This chain links TRBV28 with TRBJ1-4; 11 nucleotides agree with TRBD1. CDR3 amino acids: CASSSRDRGLRNEKLFF. CDR3 bases: TGTGCCAGCAGTTCTAGGGACAGGGGGTTGAGAAATGAAAAACTGTTTTTT.